This TCR beta chain was profiled in a study of blood T cell repertoires in COVID-19. J was trimmed by 9 bases and V by 4 bases; bases with no gene match: 7. Germline V CDR1 and CDR2: SGDLS, YYNGEE. The CDR3 extends over 16 amino acids. Authors' methods: Reference gene primer amplification in the assay estimated nucleated cell counts. Data came from immunoSEQ multiplex PCR; TCRdb stores just in-frame clones and leaves some out. The V and J calls and the clone size are those of that table, but D and trimming were determined from the DNA. The sample has about 200,000 clones; approximately 84% are singletons.

The chain combines TRBV9 with TRBJ2-2; 15 nucleotides match TRBD2. Sequenced sample: peripheral blood. The source is a woman aged 80 or over with acute or convalescent COVID-19. The CDR3 bases are TGTGCCAGCAGCCCCGGACTAGCGGGAGGGATGTGGGAGCTGTTTTTT. Its translation: CASSPGLAGGMWELFF.